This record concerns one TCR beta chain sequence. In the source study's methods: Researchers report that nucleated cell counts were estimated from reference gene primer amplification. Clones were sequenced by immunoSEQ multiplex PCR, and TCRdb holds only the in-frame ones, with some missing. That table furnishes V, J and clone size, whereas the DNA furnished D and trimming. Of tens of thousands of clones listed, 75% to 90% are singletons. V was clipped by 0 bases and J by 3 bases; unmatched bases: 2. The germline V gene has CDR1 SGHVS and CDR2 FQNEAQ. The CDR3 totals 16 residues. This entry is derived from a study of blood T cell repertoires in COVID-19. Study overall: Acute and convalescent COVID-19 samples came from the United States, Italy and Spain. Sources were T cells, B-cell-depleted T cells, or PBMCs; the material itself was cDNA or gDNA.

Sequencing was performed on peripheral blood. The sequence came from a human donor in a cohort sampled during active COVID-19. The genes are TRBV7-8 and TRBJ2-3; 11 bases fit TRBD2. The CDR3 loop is CASSLAVAGGTDTQYF. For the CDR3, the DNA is TGTGCCAGCAGCTTAGCGGTAGCGGGAGGGACAGATACGCAGTATTTT.